The clone carrying this T cell receptor (beta chain) was detected only once. The data originate from a study of resident and recirculating memory T cells in vitiligo. Study summary: Each patient gave two lesional and two nonlesional epidermal shave biopsies, plus PBMCs.

TCRdb keeps only in-frame clones here, not all; method: immunoSEQ multiplex PCR. The table has 65,000 to 80,000 clones, approximately 90% seen once. CDR1 is SNHLY, CDR2 FYNNEI, per germline. Unmatched junction bases numbered 3, after V lost 5 bases and J lost 1 base. The CDR3 runs to 15 residues. V and J are TRBV2 and TRBJ2-3, with 10 nucleotides matching TRBD2. Material for sequencing was blood. This receptor was taken from a male donor with vitiligo. Written as DNA, the CDR3 is TGTGCCAGCAGTAGGCTAGCGGGAGGCACAGATACGCAGTATTTT. This encodes CASSRLAGGTDTQYF.